The 19 T cell receptor beta chains in this list originate from one sample, sequenced in a study of CD8+CD57+ T cells in acquired aplastic anemia. Genomic DNA constituted the template upon which TCR beta VDJ and CDR3 profiling was performed. TCRdb re-called the reads with MiXCR, one entry per CDR3 protein. The table has about 180,000 distinct CDR3 sequences, around 50% seen once. The sequenced patients had an expansion of CD8+CD57+ cells seen by flow cytometry. Sequencing used sorted CD4+, CD8+, or CD8+CD57+ T cells (not recorded which) from PBMCs. The receptors here all came from a human donor with aplastic anemia.

This clonotype was counted a single time. The chain recombines TRBV29-1 with TRBJ2-7; 9 nucleotides match TRBD1. The J segment lost 2 bases and the V segment lost 6 bases, leaving 11 bases of the junction unmatched. The CDR3 spans 15 residues. Germline V gene lookup returns CDR1 SQVTM and CDR2 ANQGSEA. DNA for the CDR3: TGCAGCGTCGACCCGGGACAGGGTAGGGCCTACGAGCAGTACTTC. It translates to CSVDPGQGRAYEQYF.

At least ten counts were recorded for this clonotype. The DNA of the CDR3 is TGTGCCAGTAGTATAGGCGGGGGCGTTGGAGAAAAACTGTTTTTT. Translating gives CASSIGGGVGEKLFF. V and J are TRBV19 and TRBJ1-4, with a possible D match to TRBD1 (6 bases). CDR1 LNHDA and CDR2 SQIVND come from the germline V gene (reference sequence). Trimming stripped 1 base from V and 8 bases from J, with 14 bases between. The length of the CDR3 is 15 residues.

The rearrangement uses TRBV9 and TRBJ1-6; TRBD1 aligns across 10 bases. Losses at the gene ends were 3 bases for V and 12 bases for J; bases not matched to a gene: 9. The CDR3 has 15 amino acids. Per the germline V gene, CDR1 is SGDLS and CDR2 is YYNGEE. CDR3 sequence (DNA): TGTGCCAGCAGCGCCACGGGGGGGACAGGGGAACCCCTCCACTTT. Its translation: CASSATGGTGEPLHF.

This clonotype was seen only a few times. The genes are TRBV11-2 and TRBJ2-6; D is undetermined. The CDR3 runs to 17 residues. Trimming cost V 3 bases and J 0 bases, with 12 bases left between them. Germline CDR1 SGHAT, CDR2 FQNNGV. The DNA for the CDR3 is TGTGCCAGCAGCTTGATGGACGCAGGCTCTGGGGCCAACGTCCTGACTTTC. Amino acid sequence: CASSLMDAGSGANVLTF.

This clonotype was picked up one time. V usage is TRBV20-1 and J usage is TRBJ1-2; D is possibly TRBD1 (5 bases). V lost 5 bases to trimming and J lost 4 bases, with 17 bases between them. This CDR3 is built from 14 residues. Germline loops: CDR1 DFQATT, CDR2 SNEGSKA (reference sequence). DNA for the CDR3: TGCAGTGCTCCTGCTGGGGACGGTGGCTATGGCTACACCTTC. Its translation: CSAPAGDGGYGYTF.

The rearrangement joins TRBV11-2 to TRBJ1-1; 7 bases map to TRBD1. Germline CDR1 SGHAT, CDR2 FQNNGV. This CDR3 has 16 amino acids. After removal of 2 bases from V and 1 base from J, the junction contained 7 bases not matched to a gene. CDR3 bases: TGTGCCAGCAGCTTAAGATGGGGACAGCGGAACACTGAAGCTTTCTTT. It encodes CASSLRWGQRNTEAFF.

About this clonotype itself: One base away lies a much larger clone, so this may be a sequencing read error. This chain connects TRBV9 to TRBJ1-5; a weak D match, TRBD1 (5 bases). CDR1 and CDR2 from the germline V gene are SGDLS and YYNGEE. There are 15 residues in the CDR3. CDR3 in DNA: TGTGCCAGCGGCGTTACTGCAGGGTTCAATCAGCCCCAGCATTTT. This encodes CASGVTAGFNQPQHF.

This rearrangement joins TRBV19 to TRBJ1-2, with 9 bases aligning to TRBD1. The CDR3 consists of 13 residues. CDR1 is LNHDA and CDR2 is SQIVND in the germline V gene (reference sequence). Trimming cost V 6 bases and J 8 bases; bases outside gene matches: 7. The CDR3 coding sequence is TGTGCCAGTAGAGATCGGACAGGGGTCGGCTACACCTTC. Protein: CASRDRTGVGYTF.

The V and J genes are TRBV10-3 and TRBJ2-3, with TRBD2 matching 11 bases. Germline values: CDR1 ENHRY, CDR2 SYGVKD. The CDR3 totals 13 residues. With 6 bases clipped from V and 4 bases from J, the junction kept 0 bases outside the gene matches. In DNA form, the CDR3 reads TGTGCCATCAGACTAGCGGGAGCAGATACGCAGTATTTT. Translated, it gives CAIRLAGADTQYF.

V gene TRBV29-1 combines with J gene TRBJ1-2, with D tentatively TRBD1 (5 bases). Germline assignment: CDR1 SQVTM and CDR2 ANQGSEA. The CDR3 spans 14 residues. Trimming pared 1 base from V and 3 bases from J, leaving 12 bases between. CDR3 DNA sequence: TGCAGCGTTGAAGGGTCAGGGCGGGACTATGGCTACACCTTC. Amino acids: CSVEGSGRDYGYTF.

As concerns this clonotype: This may stem from a read error, because a much larger clone lies one nucleotide away. The rearrangement joins TRBV2 to TRBJ2-2, with D unresolved. Germline V gene sequence: CDR1 SNHLY, CDR2 FYNNEI. This CDR3 is built from 16 residues. Trimming removed 8 bases at V and 4 bases at J, with 20 bases between. The DNA for the CDR3 is TGTGCCAGCCTCAAGTCCCCTTACGCGAGCACCGGGGAGCTGTTTTTT. Its protein is CASLKSPYASTGELFF.

This clonotype came up many times. The chain joins TRBV20-1 to TRBJ2-1; possibly TRBD1 for D (6 bases). Trimming shortened V by 3 bases and J by 8 bases, and 8 bases separated the two germline ends. The V gene's germline CDR1 is DFQATT and CDR2 SNEGSKA (reference sequence). The CDR3 consists of 11 residues. The CDR3 DNA is TGCAGTGCTAGCAGGGGCGATGAGCAGTTCTTC. It encodes CSASRGDEQFF.

This sequence joins TRBV2 and TRBJ2-7; D is undetermined. The CDR3 runs 12 residues. V gave up 9 bases and J gave up 0 bases, with 9 bases separating them. Germline loops: CDR1 SNHLY, CDR2 FYNNEI. The CDR3: CARGRYSYEQYF. In DNA, the CDR3 is TGTGCCAGAGGACGGTACTCCTACGAGCAGTACTTC.

This clonotype was recorded only once. This chain uses TRBV7-8 with TRBJ1-1; possible D gene TRBD1, 5 bases. Trimming removed 5 bases from V and 8 bases from J, with 12 bases in between. This CDR3 comprises 12 residues. Germline CDR1 reads SGHVS; CDR2 reads FQNEAQ. Here the CDR3 DNA reads TGTGCCAGCAGCCCCGGGACCGGAGAAGCTTTCTTT. As protein: CASSPGTGEAFF.

The sample holds a few counts of this clonotype. The chain joins TRBV15 to TRBJ1-4; D may be TRBD1 (5 bases). Germline lookup yields CDR1 LNHNV and CDR2 YYDKDF (reference sequence). Trimming removed 3 bases at V and 6 bases at J, with 14 bases between. CDR3 length: 15 amino acids. For the CDR3, the DNA is TGTGCCACCAGCAGCACTGTCCAGGGTTATGAAAAACTGTTTTTT. Translating gives CATSSTVQGYEKLFF.

This sequence joins TRBV7-9 and TRBJ1-2; TRBD1 might be the D (5 bases). The germline V and J ends were trimmed by 9 bases and 2 bases, with 13 bases remaining between them. Germline loops: CDR1 SEHNR, CDR2 FQNEAQ (reference sequence). This CDR3 spans 13 amino acids. Written as DNA, the CDR3 is TGTGCCAGTAGTTCGGGGCCCAACTATGGCTACACCTTC. It encodes CASSSGPNYGYTF.

This clonotype was detected ten times or more. The chain has TRBV10-3 and TRBJ2-1, with D perhaps assigned TRBD1 or TRBD2 (5 bases each). CDR1 is ENHRY and CDR2 is SYGVKD in the germline V gene. The V and J ends lost 3 bases and 7 bases respectively, with 16 bases between them. The CDR3 has 15 amino acids. The CDR3 protein is CAISDPGRLLNEQFF. Here the CDR3 DNA reads TGTGCCATCAGTGACCCGGGACGGCTTTTAAATGAGCAGTTCTTC.

The V call is TRBV7-2, the J call TRBJ1-4; D not certain. V was clipped by 2 bases and J by 5 bases, with 6 bases between them. The CDR3 has 13 amino acids. Per the germline V gene, CDR1 is SGHTA and CDR2 is FQGNSA. The CDR3: CASSLFGNEKLFF. The DNA of the CDR3 is TGTGCCAGCAGCTTATTCGGGAATGAAAAACTGTTTTTT.

The J gene is TRBJ2-5, the V gene TRBV24-1; TRBD1 is a possible D gene (6 bases). With 4 bases removed from V and 5 bases from J, the gap between germline ends came to 13 bases. CDR3 length: 14 residues. CDR1 KGHDR and CDR2 SFDVKD come from the germline V gene. The CDR3 region has the DNA TGTGCCACCAGTGACGCCAGGGGTTTGGAGACCCAGTACTTC. It specifies CATSDARGLETQYF.